The clone carrying this TCR beta chain has only one observation. Its antigen is undetermined. The sample originates from a study of identical twins. The donors were all healthy and Caucasian. This CDR3 is 13 amino acids long. The V and J ends lost 7 bases and 5 bases respectively, with 14 bases between them. Germline V lookup: CDR1 SEHNR, CDR2 FQNEAQ (reference sequence). Study results and limitations: For cord blood, abundant beta clonotypes had fewer insertions, unlike memory repertoires, which showed none. Findings came from cross-sectional statistics, without long-term follow-up of donors. Excess sharing by twins proved weaker in beta out-of-frame sequences.

TCRdb independently ran MiXCR on the 5' RACE reads; one entry per CDR3 protein. The table lists some 1,600,000 distinct CDR3 sequences, about 31% of them singletons. This TCR was sampled from a newborn girl in good health. The chain has TRBV7-9 and TRBJ2-5; D tentatively reads TRBD1 or TRBD2 (6 bases each). Source material: cord blood. DNA of the CDR3: TGTGCCAGCATCCGTCGGAGGGGGGAGACCCAGTACTTC. Protein product: CASIRRRGETQYF. The whole variable domain, filled in from reference TRBV7-9 and TRBJ2-5, reads DTGVSQNPRHKITKRGQNVTFRCDPISEHNRLYWYRQTLGQGPEFLTYFQNEAQLEKSRLLSDRFSAERPKGSFSTLEIQRTEQGDSAMYLCASIRRRGETQYFGPGTRLLVL.